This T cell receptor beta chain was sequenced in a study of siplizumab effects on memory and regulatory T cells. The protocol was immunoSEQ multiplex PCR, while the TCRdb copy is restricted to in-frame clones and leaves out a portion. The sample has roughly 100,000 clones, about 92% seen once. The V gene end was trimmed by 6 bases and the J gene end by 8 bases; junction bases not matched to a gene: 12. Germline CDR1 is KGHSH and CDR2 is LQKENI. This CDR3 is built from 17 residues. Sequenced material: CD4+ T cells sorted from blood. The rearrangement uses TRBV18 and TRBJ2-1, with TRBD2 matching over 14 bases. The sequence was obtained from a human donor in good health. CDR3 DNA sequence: TGTGCCAGCTCTCCTTACATGACTAGCGGGGGGGACGATGAGCAGTTCTTC. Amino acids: CASSPYMTSGGDDEQFF.